Listed here are 32 T cell receptor beta chains from one sample, sequenced in a study of shared clonotypes between healthy human individuals. Sequencing was performed with immunoSEQ multiplex PCR; in TCRdb, only in-frame clones are kept and a portion is missing. The repertoire consists of hundreds of thousands of clones, with approximately 95% occurring once and the leading ten covering 0.06%. Source material: naive CD4+ T cells sorted from blood. Subset here: CD45RA+ positively selected. All receptors derive from a woman aged 25 to 39 in good health.

V usage is TRBV7-2 and J usage is TRBJ1-5; D remains ambiguous. The ends were cut back, 3 bases at V and 5 bases at J, with 8 bases in the middle. Germline V gene lookup returns CDR1 SGHTA and CDR2 FQGNSA. The CDR3 extends over 13 amino acids. This chain's CDR3 is CASSFLGYQPQHF. The DNA for the CDR3 is TGTGCCAGCAGCTTCTTGGGTTATCAGCCCCAGCATTTT.

The chain uses TRBV25-1 and TRBJ1-1, with 10 bases lining up with TRBD1. Germline lookup yields CDR1 MGHDK and CDR2 SYGVNS. The junction had 5 bases not matched to a gene; V was cut back by 4 bases and J by 9 bases. The CDR3 length is 13 residues. The CDR3 DNA sequence: TGTGCCAGCAGTGGGGGGACAGGGGCGAAAGCTTTCTTT. Amino acid sequence: CASSGGTGAKAFF.

The V gene is TRBV7-9, the J gene TRBJ1-1; weak D call: TRBD1 (5 bases). The CDR3 sequence is 13 residues long. Trimming removed 5 bases from V and 14 bases from J, with 21 bases in between. CDR1 and CDR2 from the germline V gene are SEHNR and FQNEAQ (reference sequence). CDR3 in amino acids: CASSLTMVGQGFF. The CDR3 coding sequence is TGTGCCAGCAGCCTAACAATGGTGGGGCAAGGGTTCTTT. Complete variable domain (other parts from reference TRBV7-9 and TRBJ1-1): DTGVSQNPRHKITKRGQNVTFRCDPISEHNRLYWYRQTLGQGPEFLTYFQNEAQLEKSRLLSDRFSAERPKGSFSTLEIQRTEQGDSAMYLCASSLTMVGQGFFGQGTRLTVV.

The chain carries TRBV4-1 and TRBJ2-7; D unclear. Trimming left V 3 bases short and J 1 base short, with 7 bases between. Germline CDR1 and CDR2: MGHRA and YSYEKL. This CDR3 region has 13 residues. This chain's CDR3 is CASSQVESYEQYF. CDR3 DNA: TGCGCCAGCAGCCAGGTGGAATCCTACGAGCAGTACTTC.

Turning to this clone: Other nucleotide sequences from this sample produce the same CDR3. V and J are TRBV28 and TRBJ2-7; 9 bases are a match to TRBD1. The CDR3 is 14 residues long. CDR1 MDHEN and CDR2 SYDVKM come from the germline V gene. V lost 3 bases, J lost 1 base, and 1 base stayed unmatched. The CDR3 reads CASSLGQGSYEQYF. The CDR3, as DNA: TGTGCCAGCAGTTTGGGACAGGGATCCTACGAGCAGTACTTC. The full variable domain, completed using reference TRBV28 and TRBJ2-7, is DVKVTQSSRYLVKRTGEKVFLECVQDMDHENMFWYRQDPGLGLRLIYFSYDVKMKEKGDIPEGYSVSREKKERFSLILESASTNQTSMYLCASSLGQGSYEQYFGPGTRLTVT.

V usage is TRBV5-4 and J usage is TRBJ2-7; 10 positions match TRBD2. Trimming removed 4 bases from V and 5 bases from J; junction bases left unmatched: 3. Germline V gene lookup returns CDR1 SGHNT and CDR2 YYREEE (reference sequence). The CDR3 extends over 13 amino acids. The DNA of the CDR3 is TGTGCCAGCAGCCTACTAGCGGGAAACGAGCAGTACTTC. It translates to CASSLLAGNEQYF.

This clone occurred once. This chain uses TRBV7-9 with TRBJ2-7, with TRBD1 matching over 7 bases. Germline V gene sequence: CDR1 SEHNR, CDR2 FQNEAQ (reference sequence). The ends lost 1 base at V and 5 bases at J; junction bases unmatched: 8. This CDR3 has 15 amino acids. This CDR3 is CASSLGQGVADEQYF. Here the CDR3 DNA reads TGTGCCAGCAGCTTAGGGCAGGGGGTTGCCGACGAGCAGTACTTC.

In its sample, this clone was seen once. The CDR3 loop reads CASSPAGQLNEQFF. The DNA for the CDR3 is TGTGCCAGCAGTCCGGCAGGTCAACTCAATGAGCAGTTCTTC. The V gene is TRBV6-4, the J gene TRBJ2-1; D gene ambiguous. CDR3 size: 14 residues. Trimming shortened V by 5 bases and J by 6 bases, and 14 bases separated the two germline ends. Germline V gives CDR1 MRHNA, CDR2 SNTAGT.

The rearrangement uses TRBV11-3 and TRBJ2-7; D not certain. The CDR3 contains 13 residues. V dropped 4 bases and J dropped 4 bases, with 11 bases sitting between them. The germline gives CDR1 SGHNT, CDR2 YENEEA. The CDR3 sequence is CASSSSRKYEQYF. For the CDR3, the DNA is TGTGCCAGCAGCTCAAGCCGAAAATACGAGCAGTACTTC.

V is TRBV2 and J is TRBJ1-5; 7 bases match TRBD1. The CDR3 contains 15 residues. Germline V gene sequence: CDR1 SNHLY, CDR2 FYNNEI. V shed 2 bases and J 0 bases; nucleotides not matched to a gene: 1. The CDR3 loop reads CASSERGRSNQPQHF. CDR3 nucleotide sequence: TGTGCCAGCAGTGAAAGGGGGCGTAGCAATCAGCCCCAGCATTTT.

The J gene is TRBJ2-7, the V gene TRBV27; D possibly uses TRBD1 or TRBD2 (5 bases each). Trimming pared 4 bases from V and 3 bases from J, leaving 16 bases between. Germline CDR1 is MNHEY and CDR2 is SMNVEV (reference sequence). There are 15 residues in the CDR3. CDR3 nucleotide sequence: TGTGCCAGCAGTTCCTCCGGGACGGCAAACTACGAGCAGTACTTC. Protein product: CASSSSGTANYEQYF.

The rearrangement links TRBV7-9 to TRBJ1-3; D is perhaps TRBD1 (5 bases). The V gene's germline CDR1 is SEHNR and CDR2 FQNEAQ (reference sequence). This CDR3 contains 13 residues. V lost 5 bases and J 5 bases, leaving 10 bases between the germline ends. CDR3 residues: CASSPGARNTIYF. CDR3 DNA sequence: TGTGCCAGCAGCCCCGGGGCCAGAAACACCATATATTTT.

The rearrangement links TRBV15 to TRBJ2-5; TRBD2 matches at 7 bases. V shed 1 base and J 12 bases; nucleotides not matched to a gene: 5. The CDR3 is made up of 12 amino acids. Germline CDR1 and CDR2: LNHNV and YYDKDF (reference sequence). The DNA for the CDR3 is TGTGCCACCAGCAGAGGGAGGGAGGGGAAGTACTTC. Its protein is CATSRGREGKYF.

CDR3 nucleotide sequence: TGTGCCAGCAGCCAAGTGCGAGGAAGAACCTACAATGAGCAGTTCTTC. It encodes CASSQVRGRTYNEQFF. The chain uses TRBV14 and TRBJ2-1; D is unresolved. Trimming stripped 1 base from V and 2 bases from J, with 12 bases between. This CDR3 comprises 16 residues. Germline V CDR1 and CDR2: SGHDN, FVKESK.

This rearrangement joins TRBV7-8 to TRBJ1-1; 8 bases line up with TRBD1. The CDR3 is made up of 15 amino acids. The V segment lost 7 bases and the J segment 10 bases; nucleotides outside the gene matches: 17. In germline, CDR1 is SGHVS, CDR2 FQNEAQ. The CDR3 DNA reads as TGTGCCAGCACCCAAAGCCTCCGAAACAGGGGGGGAGCTTTCTTT. This encodes CASTQSLRNRGGAFF.

The chain is built from TRBV5-4 and TRBJ2-7; D might be TRBD1 or TRBD2, each matching 6 bases. V was trimmed by 4 bases and J by 2 bases, leaving 16 bases between them. Germline loops: CDR1 SGHNT, CDR2 YYREEE (reference sequence). This CDR3 is 15 amino acids long. In DNA form, the CDR3 reads TGTGCCAGCAGCGTGGTTGGGGGGCCACCCTACGAGCAGTACTTC. It codes for CASSVVGGPPYEQYF.

The rearrangement uses TRBV19 and TRBJ1-1, with TRBD1 matching over 9 bases. The CDR3 totals 15 residues. Germline V gene data show CDR1 as LNHDA and CDR2 as SQIVND (reference sequence). Trimming took 6 bases from V and 1 from J; bases not matched to a gene: 6. In DNA form, the CDR3 reads TGTGCCAGTAGGCGCGAACAGGGGGCGAACACTGAAGCTTTCTTT. Its protein product is CASRREQGANTEAFF.

This clone was detected once. This chain links TRBV18 with TRBJ2-3; D not resolved. Trimming removed 1 base from V and 0 bases from J, with 8 bases in between. The CDR3 has 15 residues. CDR1 and CDR2 from the germline V gene are KGHSH and LQKENI. The CDR3 DNA sequence: TGTGCCAGCTCACCACTCCCCACCAGCACAGATACGCAGTATTTT. It encodes CASSPLPTSTDTQYF.

The J gene is TRBJ2-1, the V gene TRBV27, with 9 bases matching TRBD2. Looked up from germline, CDR1 is MNHEY and CDR2 is SMNVEV (reference sequence). The CDR3 is made up of 14 amino acids. The junction had 4 bases not matched to a gene; V was cut back by 1 base and J by 9 bases. The CDR3 DNA follows: TGTGCCAGCAGTTTATTGATAGCGGGAGCTGAGCAGTTCTTC. Protein sequence: CASSLLIAGAEQFF.

The rearrangement links TRBV5-6 to TRBJ1-5; D ambiguous. The CDR3 totals 14 residues. V lost 1 base and J 7 bases, leaving 12 bases between the germline ends. Germline-derived CDR1 and CDR2 are SGHDT and YYEEEE. The CDR3 loop is CASSLYTGRQPQHF. The CDR3, as DNA: TGTGCCAGCAGCTTGTACACCGGCCGACAGCCCCAGCATTTT.

This clone was detected only once. The chain carries TRBV5-1 and TRBJ2-2; TRBD2 is a possible D gene (5 bases). V dropped 0 bases and J dropped 4 bases, with 7 bases sitting between them. Germline CDR1 SGHRS, CDR2 YFSETQ. The CDR3 is 14 amino acids. The CDR3, as DNA: TGCGCCAGCAGCTTGGGGGAGACCACCGGGGAGCTGTTTTTT. It encodes CASSLGETTGELFF.

The chain recombines TRBV5-4 with TRBJ2-1, with a weak D call TRBD2 (5 bases). CDR3 length: 15 residues. The V gene lost 4 bases and the J gene lost 5 bases, with 16 bases spanning the gap. Germline CDR1 is SGHNT and CDR2 is YYREEE (reference sequence). The DNA of the CDR3 is TGTGCCAGCAGCAACGGGGTTGTCCCAAACAATGAGCAGTTCTTC. As protein: CASSNGVVPNNEQFF. The full variable domain, in which reference TRBV5-4 and TRBJ2-1 provide the parts outside the CDR3, is ETGVTQSPTHLIKTRGQQVTLRCSSQSGHNTVSWYQQALGQGPQFIFQYYREEENGRGNFPPRFSGLQFPNYSSELNVNALELDDSALYLCASSNGVVPNNEQFFGPGTRLTVL.

The V call is TRBV2, the J call TRBJ2-5; 7 bases map to TRBD2. Germline loops: CDR1 SNHLY, CDR2 FYNNEI. This CDR3 has 14 amino acids. Unmatched junction bases numbered 9, after V lost 6 bases and J lost 5 bases. This CDR3 is CASRVSEGGETQYF. CDR3 in DNA: TGTGCCAGCAGGGTCAGTGAGGGAGGGGAGACCCAGTACTTC.

The chain recombines TRBV5-1 with TRBJ2-7; 8 bases are shared with TRBD2. Germline CDR1 reads SGHRS; CDR2 reads YFSETQ. The CDR3 contains 16 residues. The junction had 12 bases not matched to a gene; V was cut back by 0 bases and J by 7 bases. The CDR3 nucleotides read TGCGCCAGCAGCTTGGATGGTGTCGGGAGGGCCATAGAGCAGTACTTC. Translating gives CASSLDGVGRAIEQYF.

V usage is TRBV18 and J usage is TRBJ1-1; no reliable D call. This CDR3 is built from 13 residues. V lost 0 bases and J 5 bases, leaving 7 bases between the germline ends. CDR1 and CDR2 from the germline V gene are KGHSH and LQKENI. The CDR3 protein is CASSPPSRTEAFF. CDR3 DNA sequence: TGTGCCAGCTCACCACCGAGTAGGACTGAAGCTTTCTTT.

This chain joins TRBV7-2 and TRBJ2-7; D gene unclear. There are 13 residues in the CDR3. The germline V gene encodes CDR1 SGHTA and CDR2 FQGNSA. The V end lost 5 bases, the J end lost 3 bases, and 11 bases lay between the germline ends. CDR3 sequence (DNA): TGTGCCAGCAGCAAACACGGTCGCTACGAGCAGTACTTC. Amino acid sequence: CASSKHGRYEQYF.

This clone was seen only a few times. Other DNA sequences from this sample encode an identical CDR3 as well. This chain links TRBV28 with TRBJ2-6; possibly TRBD1 for D (6 bases). Germline values: CDR1 MDHEN, CDR2 SYDVKM. V was shortened by 4 bases and J by 0 bases, with 7 bases between the two germline ends. This CDR3 region has 15 residues. The CDR3 reads CASSSQGSGANVLTF. As DNA, the CDR3 is TGTGCCAGCAGTTCACAGGGCTCTGGGGCCAACGTCCTGACTTTC.

The chain couples TRBV28 to TRBJ1-1; D remains ambiguous. Germline V gene data show CDR1 as MDHEN and CDR2 as SYDVKM. The CDR3 extends over 12 amino acids. Trimming took 2 bases from V and 3 from J, leaving 4 bases between them. As DNA, the CDR3 is TGTGCCAGCAGTTTAGCGGACACTGAAGCTTTCTTT. Amino acids: CASSLADTEAFF.

The J gene is TRBJ1-3, the V gene TRBV9; D unclear. Per germline, CDR1 SGDLS and CDR2 YYNGEE. The V gene lost 1 base and the J gene lost 2 bases, with 16 bases spanning the gap. This CDR3 contains 17 residues. The CDR3 coding sequence is TGTGCCAGCAGCGTAACAGTCCACGGGAACACTGGAAACACCATATATTTT. Translation: CASSVTVHGNTGNTIYF.

With regard to this clone: This sample includes further DNA sequences coding for the same CDR3. The rearrangement uses TRBV28 and TRBJ2-7; 8 bases agree with TRBD2. With 5 bases clipped from V and 2 bases from J, the junction kept 2 bases outside the gene matches. The CDR3 runs to 13 residues. The germline V gene encodes CDR1 MDHEN and CDR2 SYDVKM. CDR3 residues: CASSRGGTYEQYF. CDR3 coding DNA: TGTGCCAGCAGTCGGGGGGGGACCTACGAGCAGTACTTC.

The rearrangement uses TRBV15 and TRBJ2-5; 8 positions agree with TRBD1. Germline V CDR1 and CDR2: LNHNV, YYDKDF (reference sequence). CDR3 length equals 16 residues. Unmatched junction bases numbered 6, after V lost 0 bases and J lost 3 bases. CDR3 DNA: TGTGCCACCAGCAGAGAGAGGACAGGGCTTAAAGAGACCCAGTACTTC. Its protein is CATSRERTGLKETQYF.

This sequence joins TRBV11-2 and TRBJ2-7; a weak D match, TRBD1 (6 bases). The CDR3 spans 15 residues. The V end lost 4 bases, the J end lost 8 bases, and 21 bases lay between the germline ends. Per the germline V gene, CDR1 is SGHAT and CDR2 is FQNNGV. CDR3 DNA sequence: TGTGCCAGCAGCTCGGCCTGGGGGCGGAGTAGGAAGCAGTACTTC. Translated, it gives CASSSAWGRSRKQYF.